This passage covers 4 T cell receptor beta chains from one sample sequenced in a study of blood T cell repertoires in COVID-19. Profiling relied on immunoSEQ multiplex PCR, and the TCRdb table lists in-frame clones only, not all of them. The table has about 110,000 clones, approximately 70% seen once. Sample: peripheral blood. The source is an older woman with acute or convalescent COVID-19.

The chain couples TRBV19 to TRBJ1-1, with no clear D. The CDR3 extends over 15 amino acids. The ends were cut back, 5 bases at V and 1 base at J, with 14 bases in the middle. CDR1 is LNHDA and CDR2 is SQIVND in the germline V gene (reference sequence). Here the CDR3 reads CASSFWSLRNTEAFF. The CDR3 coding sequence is TGTGCCAGTAGTTTCTGGAGCCTCCGGAACACTGAAGCTTTCTTT.

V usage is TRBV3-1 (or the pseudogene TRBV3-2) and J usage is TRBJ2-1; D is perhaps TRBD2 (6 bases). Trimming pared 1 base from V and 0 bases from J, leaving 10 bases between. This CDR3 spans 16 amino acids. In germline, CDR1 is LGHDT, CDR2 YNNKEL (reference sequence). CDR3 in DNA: TGTGCCAGCAGCCAAGGTCTAGCGAGCTCCTACAATGAGCAGTTCTTC. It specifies CASSQGLASSYNEQFF.

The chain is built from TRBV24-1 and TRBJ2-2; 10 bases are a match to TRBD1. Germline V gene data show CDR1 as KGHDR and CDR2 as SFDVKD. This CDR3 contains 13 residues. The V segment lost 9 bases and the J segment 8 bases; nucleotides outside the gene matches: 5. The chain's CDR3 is CATGDRGRGELFF. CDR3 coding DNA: TGTGCCACCGGCGACAGGGGGCGGGGGGAGCTGTTTTTT.

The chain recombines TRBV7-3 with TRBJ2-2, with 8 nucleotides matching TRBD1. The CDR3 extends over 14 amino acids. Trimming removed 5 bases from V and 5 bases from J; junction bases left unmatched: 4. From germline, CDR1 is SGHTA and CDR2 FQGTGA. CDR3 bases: TGTGCCAGCAGCGTACAGGGGGGTACCGGGGAGCTGTTTTTT. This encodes CASSVQGGTGELFF.